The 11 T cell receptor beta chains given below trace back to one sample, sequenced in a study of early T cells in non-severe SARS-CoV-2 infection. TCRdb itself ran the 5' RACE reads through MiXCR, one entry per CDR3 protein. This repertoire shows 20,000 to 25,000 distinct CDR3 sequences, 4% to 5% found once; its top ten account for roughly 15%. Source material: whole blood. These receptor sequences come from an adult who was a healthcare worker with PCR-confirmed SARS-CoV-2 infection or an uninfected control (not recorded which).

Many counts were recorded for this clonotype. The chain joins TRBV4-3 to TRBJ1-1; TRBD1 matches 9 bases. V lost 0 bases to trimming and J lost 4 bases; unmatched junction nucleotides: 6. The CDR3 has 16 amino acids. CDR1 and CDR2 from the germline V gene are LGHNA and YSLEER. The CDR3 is CASSQEGTGSSTEAFF. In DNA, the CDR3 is TGCGCCAGCAGCCAAGAGGGGACAGGGAGTAGCACTGAAGCTTTCTTT.

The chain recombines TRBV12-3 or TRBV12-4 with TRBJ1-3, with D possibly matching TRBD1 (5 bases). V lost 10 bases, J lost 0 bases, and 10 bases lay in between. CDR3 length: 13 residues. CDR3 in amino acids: CATQGNSGNTIYF. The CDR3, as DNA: TGTGCCACCCAGGGTAACTCTGGAAACACCATATATTTT.

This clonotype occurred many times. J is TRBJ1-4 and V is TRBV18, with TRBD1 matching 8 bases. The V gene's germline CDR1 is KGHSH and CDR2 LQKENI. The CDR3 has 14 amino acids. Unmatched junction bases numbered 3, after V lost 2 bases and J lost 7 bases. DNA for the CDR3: TGTGCCAGCTCACCAGGACAGGGAGGTGAAAAACTGTTTTTT. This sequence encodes CASSPGQGGEKLFF.

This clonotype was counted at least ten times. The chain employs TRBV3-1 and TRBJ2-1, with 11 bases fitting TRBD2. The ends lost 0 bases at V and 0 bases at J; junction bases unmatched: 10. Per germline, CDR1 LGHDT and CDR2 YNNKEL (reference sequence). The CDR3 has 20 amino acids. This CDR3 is CASSQDAPRLAGPSYNEQFF. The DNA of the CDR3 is TGTGCCAGCAGCCAAGATGCCCCACGACTAGCGGGGCCCTCCTACAATGAGCAGTTCTTC.

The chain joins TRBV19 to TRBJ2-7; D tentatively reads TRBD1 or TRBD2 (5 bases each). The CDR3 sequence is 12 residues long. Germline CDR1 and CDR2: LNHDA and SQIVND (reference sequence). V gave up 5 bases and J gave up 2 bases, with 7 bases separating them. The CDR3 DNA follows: TGTGCCAGTAGTTGGGGGACCTACGAGCAGTACTTC. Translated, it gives CASSWGTYEQYF.

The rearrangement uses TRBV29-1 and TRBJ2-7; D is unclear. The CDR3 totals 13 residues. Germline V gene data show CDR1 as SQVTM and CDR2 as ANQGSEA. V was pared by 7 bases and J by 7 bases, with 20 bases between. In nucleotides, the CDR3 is TGCAGCGCTATGATAGCCTCGGTTTGGGAGCAGTACTTC. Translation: CSAMIASVWEQYF.

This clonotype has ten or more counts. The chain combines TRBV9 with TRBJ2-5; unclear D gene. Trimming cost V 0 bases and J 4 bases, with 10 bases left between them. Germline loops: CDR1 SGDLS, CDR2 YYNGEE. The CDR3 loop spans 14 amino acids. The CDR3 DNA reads TGTGCCAGCAGCGTAGGAGGAACCGTAGAGACCCAGTACTTC. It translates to CASSVGGTVETQYF.

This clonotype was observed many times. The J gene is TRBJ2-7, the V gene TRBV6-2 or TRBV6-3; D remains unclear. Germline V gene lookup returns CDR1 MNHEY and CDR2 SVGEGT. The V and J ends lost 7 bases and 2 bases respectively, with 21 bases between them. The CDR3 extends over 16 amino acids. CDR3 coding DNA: TGTGCCAGCACCTCTCCATTGTCTTCTCAAGCCTACGAGCAGTACTTC. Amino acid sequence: CASTSPLSSQAYEQYF.

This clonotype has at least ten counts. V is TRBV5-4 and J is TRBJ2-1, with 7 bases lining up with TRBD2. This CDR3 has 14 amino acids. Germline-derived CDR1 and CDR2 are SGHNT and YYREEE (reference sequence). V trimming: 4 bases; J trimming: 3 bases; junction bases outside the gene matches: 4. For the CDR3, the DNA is TGTGCCAGCAGCCCTTTAGCGGGCTACAATGAGCAGTTCTTC. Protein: CASSPLAGYNEQFF.

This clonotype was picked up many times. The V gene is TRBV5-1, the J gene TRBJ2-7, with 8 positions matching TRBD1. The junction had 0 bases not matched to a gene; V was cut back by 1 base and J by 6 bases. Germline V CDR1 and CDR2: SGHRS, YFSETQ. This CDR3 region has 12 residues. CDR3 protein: CASSLTGGEQYF. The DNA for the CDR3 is TGCGCCAGCAGCTTGACAGGGGGCGAGCAGTACTTC. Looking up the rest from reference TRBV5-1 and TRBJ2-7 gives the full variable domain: KAGVTQTPRYLIKTRGQQVTLSCSPISGHRSVSWYQQTPGQGLQFLFEYFSETQRNKGNFPGRFSGRQFSNSRSEMNVSTLELGDSALYLCASSLTGGEQYFGPGTRLTVT.

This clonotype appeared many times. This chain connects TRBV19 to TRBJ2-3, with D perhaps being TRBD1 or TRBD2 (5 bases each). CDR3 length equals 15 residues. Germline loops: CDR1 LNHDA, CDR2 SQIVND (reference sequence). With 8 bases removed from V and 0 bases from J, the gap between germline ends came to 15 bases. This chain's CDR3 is CASHWGSESTDTQYF. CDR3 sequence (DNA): TGTGCCAGTCATTGGGGGTCTGAGAGCACAGATACGCAGTATTTT.